Listed below are T cell receptor beta chains from one sample, sequenced in a study of blood T cell repertoires in COVID-19. The assay was immunoSEQ multiplex PCR, and TCRdb's table has in-frame clones only and misses some. The profile covers 99,000 or so clones, with over 65% appearing a single time and over 20% taken by the ten largest. The sequenced sample was peripheral blood. The receptors shown here come from a man aged 60 to 75 with acute or convalescent COVID-19. Both conserved end residues are part of each CDR3. The order of the fields is V gene, clone size, D gene, J gene, CDR3 protein, CDR3 DNA. The D gene is left open where the match is weak. A clone size is listed for some rows: how often the clone was seen (once, few, many), or a class if it is expanded.

v_gene: TRBV19; abundance: .; d_gene: TRBD1; j_gene: TRBJ1-3; CDR3aa: CASRLGQGARGNTIYF; CDR3nt: TGTGCCAGTAGACTTGGACAGGGGGCGCGAGGAAACACCATATATTTT
v_gene: TRBV30; abundance: .; d_gene: .; j_gene: TRBJ1-1; CDR3aa: CAWSVRLGADTEAFF; CDR3nt: TGTGCCTGGAGTGTACGACTGGGGGCCGACACTGAAGCTTTCTTT
v_gene: TRBV5-1; abundance: few; d_gene: .; j_gene: TRBJ1-1; CDR3aa: CASSLLQGNTEAFF; CDR3nt: TGCGCCAGCAGCTTACTACAGGGGAACACTGAAGCTTTCTTT
v_gene: TRBV6-5; abundance: .; d_gene: .; j_gene: TRBJ1-2; CDR3aa: CASSSRGLGYGYTF; CDR3nt: TGTGCCAGCAGTTCCCGGGGTTTAGGCTATGGCTACACCTTC
v_gene: TRBV28; abundance: .; d_gene: .; j_gene: TRBJ2-1; CDR3aa: CASSLPGYNEQFF; CDR3nt: TGTGCCAGCAGTCTCCCGGGTTACAATGAGCAGTTCTTC
v_gene: TRBV3-1/TRBV3-2; abundance: .; d_gene: TRBD1; j_gene: TRBJ1-1; CDR3aa: CASSQVNRGPTEAFF; CDR3nt: TGTGCCAGCAGCCAAGTGAACAGGGGACCCACTGAAGCTTTCTTT
v_gene: TRBV24-1; abundance: .; d_gene: .; j_gene: TRBJ2-3; CDR3aa: CATGLRSTDTQYF; CDR3nt: TGTGCCACTGGCCTCAGGAGCACAGATACGCAGTATTTT
v_gene: TRBV19; abundance: once; d_gene: TRBD1; j_gene: TRBJ1-4; CDR3aa: CASRSTGVEKLFF; CDR3nt: TGTGCCAGTAGGTCGACAGGGGTTGAAAAACTGTTTTTT
v_gene: TRBV6-6; abundance: few; d_gene: .; j_gene: TRBJ1-2; CDR3aa: CASNRNNLQGYTF; CDR3nt: TGTGCCAGCAACCGCAATAACCTACAGGGCTACACCTTC
v_gene: TRBV5-4; abundance: .; d_gene: TRBD2; j_gene: TRBJ2-6; CDR3aa: CASSLASTSGRSGANVLTF; CDR3nt: TGTGCCAGCAGCTTGGCCTCGACTAGCGGGAGGTCTGGGGCCAACGTCCTGACTTTC
v_gene: TRBV28; abundance: .; d_gene: TRBD2; j_gene: TRBJ2-5; CDR3aa: CASSSLAGEETQYF; CDR3nt: TGTGCCAGCAGTTCGCTAGCGGGAGAAGAGACCCAGTACTTC
v_gene: TRBV27; abundance: .; d_gene: .; j_gene: TRBJ2-3; CDR3aa: CASSPLDRGDTQYF; CDR3nt: TGTGCCAGCAGTCCCCTGGATCGAGGAGATACGCAGTATTTT
v_gene: TRBV9; abundance: .; d_gene: TRBD2; j_gene: TRBJ2-3; CDR3aa: CASSVEYGREGATDTQYF; CDR3nt: TGTGCCAGCAGCGTAGAGTATGGGCGGGAGGGGGCCACAGATACGCAGTATTTT
v_gene: TRBV27; abundance: .; d_gene: TRBD1; j_gene: TRBJ2-2; CDR3aa: CASSLKDRGHTGELFF; CDR3nt: TGTGCCAGCAGTTTAAAGGACAGGGGGCACACCGGGGAGCTGTTTTTT
v_gene: TRBV24-1; abundance: .; d_gene: .; j_gene: TRBJ1-2; CDR3aa: CATSGYGTTYGYTF; CDR3nt: TGTGCCACCAGTGGCTATGGGACAACCTATGGCTACACCTTC
v_gene: TRBV5-5; abundance: .; d_gene: .; j_gene: TRBJ2-1; CDR3aa: CASSSPGTSYNEQFF; CDR3nt: TGTGCCAGCAGCTCCCCCGGGACAAGCTACAATGAGCAGTTCTTC
v_gene: TRBV19; abundance: .; d_gene: .; j_gene: TRBJ1-3; CDR3aa: CASSGSSGRNTIYF; CDR3nt: TGTGCCAGTAGTGGGTCAAGCGGAAGAAACACCATATATTTT
v_gene: TRBV19; abundance: .; d_gene: .; j_gene: TRBJ1-6; CDR3aa: CASSIDHRDPLHF; CDR3nt: TGTGCCAGTAGTATAGATCATCGGGATCCTCTCCACTTT
v_gene: TRBV30; abundance: .; d_gene: TRBD1; j_gene: TRBJ1-1; CDR3aa: CAWNPGQGRPTEAFF; CDR3nt: TGTGCCTGGAACCCCGGACAGGGGCGGCCCACTGAAGCTTTCTTT
v_gene: TRBV11-3; abundance: .; d_gene: TRBD2; j_gene: TRBJ2-2; CDR3aa: CASSWLAGGSTGELFF; CDR3nt: TGTGCCAGCAGCTGGCTAGCGGGAGGTAGCACCGGGGAGCTGTTTTTT
v_gene: TRBV5-4; abundance: .; d_gene: .; j_gene: TRBJ2-1; CDR3aa: CASSLDRESSYNEQFF; CDR3nt: TGTGCCAGCAGTCTCGATAGGGAGAGCTCCTACAATGAGCAGTTCTTC
v_gene: TRBV5-1; abundance: .; d_gene: .; j_gene: TRBJ1-4; CDR3aa: CASSSQNNEKLFF; CDR3nt: TGCGCCAGCAGCTCCCAGAATAATGAAAAACTGTTTTTT
v_gene: TRBV2; abundance: .; d_gene: TRBD2; j_gene: TRBJ2-5; CDR3aa: CASSWTSGSQTQYF; CDR3nt: TGTGCCAGCAGTTGGACTAGCGGGAGCCAGACCCAGTACTTC
v_gene: TRBV19; abundance: .; d_gene: .; j_gene: TRBJ2-5; CDR3aa: CASSIAYRKETQYF; CDR3nt: TGTGCCAGTAGTATAGCGTACAGAAAAGAGACCCAGTACTTC
v_gene: TRBV5-4; abundance: .; d_gene: .; j_gene: TRBJ2-3; CDR3aa: CASSFNRDTQYF; CDR3nt: TGTGCCAGCAGCTTCAATAGAGATACGCAGTATTTT
v_gene: TRBV2; abundance: .; d_gene: .; j_gene: TRBJ2-6; CDR3aa: CASTTHSGANVLTF; CDR3nt: TGTGCCAGCACAACTCACTCTGGGGCCAACGTCCTGACTTTC
v_gene: TRBV27; abundance: .; d_gene: .; j_gene: TRBJ2-3; CDR3aa: CASSLSPRVTDTQYF; CDR3nt: TGTGCCAGCAGTTTATCCCCACGGGTTACAGATACGCAGTATTTT
v_gene: TRBV19; abundance: .; d_gene: TRBD1; j_gene: TRBJ1-6; CDR3aa: CASSIRPLTGAENNSPLHF; CDR3nt: TGTGCCAGTAGTATTAGGCCCCTTACAGGGGCGGAAAATAATTCACCCCTCCACTTT
v_gene: TRBV11-3; abundance: .; d_gene: TRBD1; j_gene: TRBJ1-6; CDR3aa: CASSPSTGGYNSPLHF; CDR3nt: TGTGCCAGCAGCCCGTCGACAGGGGGCTATAATTCACCCCTCCACTTT